This TCR beta chain was sequenced during a study of T cells after yellow fever vaccination. Trimming removed 6 bases at V and 3 bases at J, with 12 bases between. This CDR3 is 13 amino acids long. CDR1 is MGHDK, CDR2 SYGVNS, per germline. TCRdb ran MiXCR on the 5' RACE reads and lists one entry per CDR3 protein. The repertoire has 200,000 to 250,000 distinct CDR3 sequences, approximately 3.3% of them found once; the top ten carry less than 3.5%. The specimen comprised CD4+ T cells sorted from PBMCs, sampled 10 days after the yellow fever booster vaccination. The sequence derives from a man between 18 and 35 years old who received the YFV17D yellow fever vaccine. The V and J genes are TRBV25-1 and TRBJ2-7; D possibly corresponds to TRBD1 (6 bases). In nucleotides, the CDR3 is TGTGCCAGCAGGGACAGTGCACACTACGAGCAGTACTTC. Amino acid sequence: CASRDSAHYEQYF.